This T cell receptor (beta chain) emerged from a study of CD8+ T cells in alopecia areata. On the study more broadly: Each day, treated patients took oral tofacitinib twice, at 5 to 10 mg per dose. Study conclusions and caveats: Whether baseline CD8+ expansion is linked to response remains uncertain, given a single nonresponder. Many expanded lesional clones stayed in scalp and blood while on tofacitinib.

Between the trimmed V and J ends, which lost 0 bases and 3 bases, there was a span of 9 bases. Germline V CDR1 and CDR2: LNHNV, YYDKDF (reference sequence). This CDR3 has 15 amino acids. As regards this clone: Its antigen is unidentified.

Following RNA extraction, reverse transcription yielded cDNA that acted as the sequencing template. Assay used: immunoSEQ multiplex PCR; TCRdb lists only in-frame clones, some missing. The sample has approximately 190,000 clones, about three fifths seen once; the top ten hold about 5%. Treatment reported: oral pan-JAK inhibitor, 5-10 mg twice daily. The TCR sequence derives from a human donor with alopecia areata. V gene TRBV15 combines with J gene TRBJ2-4, with D tentatively TRBD2 (5 bases). The source material was CD4+ T cells sorted from blood, sampled at week 24, from a patient treated with tofacitinib. This CDR3 reads CATSRDGGSKNIQYF. Here the CDR3 DNA reads TGTGCCACCAGCAGAGATGGAGGCAGCAAAAACATTCAGTACTTC. Combining the CDR3 with reference TRBV15 and TRBJ2-4 gives the whole variable domain DAMVIQNPRYQVTQFGKPVTLSCSQTLNHNVMYWYQQKSSQAPKLLFHYYDKDFNNEADTPDNFQSRRPNTSFCFLDIRSPGLGDTAMYLCATSRDGGSKNIQYFGAGTRLSVL.